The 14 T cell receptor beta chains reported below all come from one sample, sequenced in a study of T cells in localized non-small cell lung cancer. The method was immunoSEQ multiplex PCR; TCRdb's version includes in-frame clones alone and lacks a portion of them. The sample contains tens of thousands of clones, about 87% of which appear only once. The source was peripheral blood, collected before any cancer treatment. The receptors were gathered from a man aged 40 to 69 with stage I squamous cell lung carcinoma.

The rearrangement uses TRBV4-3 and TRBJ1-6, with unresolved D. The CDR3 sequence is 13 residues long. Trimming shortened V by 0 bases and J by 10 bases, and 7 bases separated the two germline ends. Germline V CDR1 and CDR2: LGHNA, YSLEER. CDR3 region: CASSQEFGSPLHF. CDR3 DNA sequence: TGCGCCAGCAGCCAAGAATTCGGCTCACCCCTCCACTTT.

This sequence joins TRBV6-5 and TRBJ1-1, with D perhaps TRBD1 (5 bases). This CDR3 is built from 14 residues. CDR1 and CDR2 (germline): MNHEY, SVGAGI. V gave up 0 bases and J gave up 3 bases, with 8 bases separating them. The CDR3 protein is CASSYSRGDTEAFF. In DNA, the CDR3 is TGTGCCAGCAGTTACTCGAGAGGGGACACTGAAGCTTTCTTT.

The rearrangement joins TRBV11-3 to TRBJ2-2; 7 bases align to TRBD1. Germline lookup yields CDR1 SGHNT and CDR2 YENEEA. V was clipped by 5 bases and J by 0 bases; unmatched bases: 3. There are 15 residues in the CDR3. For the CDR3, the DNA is TGTGCCAGCAGCAAGGACAGGACGAACACCGGGGAGCTGTTTTTT. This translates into CASSKDRTNTGELFF.

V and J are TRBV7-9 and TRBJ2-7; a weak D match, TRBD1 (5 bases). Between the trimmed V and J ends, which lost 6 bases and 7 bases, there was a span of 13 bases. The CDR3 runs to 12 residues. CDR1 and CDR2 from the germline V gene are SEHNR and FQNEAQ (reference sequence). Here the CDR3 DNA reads TGTGCCAGCAGTATTTCAGGGATTGAGCAGTACTTC. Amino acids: CASSISGIEQYF.

In nucleotides, the CDR3 is TGTGCCAGCAGCCCCTCCAGTTCACCCCTCCACTTT. Translated: CASSPSSSPLHF. V gene TRBV11-2 combines with J gene TRBJ1-6; D not resolved. CDR1 is SGHAT, CDR2 FQNNGV, per germline. The V gene lost 5 bases and the J gene lost 9 bases, with 8 bases spanning the gap. There are 12 residues in the CDR3. The full variable domain, its missing parts supplied by reference TRBV11-2 and TRBJ1-6, is EAGVAQSPRYKIIEKRQSVAFWCNPISGHATLYWYQQILGQGPKLLIQFQNNGVVDDSQLPKDRFSAERLKGVDSTLKIQPAKLEDSAVYLCASSPSSSPLHFGNGTRLTVT.

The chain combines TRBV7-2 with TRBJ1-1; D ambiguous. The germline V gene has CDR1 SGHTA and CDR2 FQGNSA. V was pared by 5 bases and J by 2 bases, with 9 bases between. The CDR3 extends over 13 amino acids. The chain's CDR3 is CASSPRLNTEAFF. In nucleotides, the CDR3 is TGTGCCAGCAGCCCTCGACTAAACACTGAAGCTTTCTTT.

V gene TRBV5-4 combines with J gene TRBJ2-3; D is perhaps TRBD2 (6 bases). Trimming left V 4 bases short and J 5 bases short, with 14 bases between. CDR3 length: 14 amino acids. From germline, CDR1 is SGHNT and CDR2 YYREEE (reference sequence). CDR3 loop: CASSNKWGVDTQYF. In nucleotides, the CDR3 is TGTGCCAGCAGCAACAAGTGGGGGGTAGATACGCAGTATTTT.

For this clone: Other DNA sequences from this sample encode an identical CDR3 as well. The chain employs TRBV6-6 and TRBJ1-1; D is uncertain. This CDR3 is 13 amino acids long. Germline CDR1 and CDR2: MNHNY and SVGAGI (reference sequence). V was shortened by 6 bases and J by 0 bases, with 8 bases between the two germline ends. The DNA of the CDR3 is TGTGCCAGCAGCCGACAAGTGAACACTGAAGCTTTCTTT. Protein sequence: CASSRQVNTEAFF.

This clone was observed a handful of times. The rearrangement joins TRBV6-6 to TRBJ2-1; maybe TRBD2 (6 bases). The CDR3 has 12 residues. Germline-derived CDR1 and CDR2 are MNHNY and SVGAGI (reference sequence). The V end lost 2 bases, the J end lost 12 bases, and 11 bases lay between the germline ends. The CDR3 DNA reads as TGTGCCAGCAGTTACGCCACGGAGGGGCAGTTCTTC. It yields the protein CASSYATEGQFF.

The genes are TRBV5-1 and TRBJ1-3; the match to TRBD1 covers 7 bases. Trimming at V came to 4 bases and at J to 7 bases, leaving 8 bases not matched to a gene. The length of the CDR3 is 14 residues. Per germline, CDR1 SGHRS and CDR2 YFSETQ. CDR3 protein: CASSRGTVSNTIYF. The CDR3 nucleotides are TGCGCCAGCAGCCGGGGGACAGTGAGCAACACCATATATTTT.

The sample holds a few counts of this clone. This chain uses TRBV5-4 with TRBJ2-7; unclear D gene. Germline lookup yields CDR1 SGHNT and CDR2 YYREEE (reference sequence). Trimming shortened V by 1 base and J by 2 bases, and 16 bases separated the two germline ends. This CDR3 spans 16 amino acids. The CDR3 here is CASSLSAGTSTYEQYF. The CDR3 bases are TGTGCCAGCAGCTTGTCGGCAGGAACCTCAACCTACGAGCAGTACTTC.

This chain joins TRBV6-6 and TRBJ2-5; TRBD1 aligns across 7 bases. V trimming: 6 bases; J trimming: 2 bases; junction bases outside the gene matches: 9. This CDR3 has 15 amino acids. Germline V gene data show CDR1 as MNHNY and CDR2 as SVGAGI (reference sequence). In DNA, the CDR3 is TGTGCCAGCAGGTCCCCAGGGGGTGGGCAAGAGACCCAGTACTTC. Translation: CASRSPGGGQETQYF.

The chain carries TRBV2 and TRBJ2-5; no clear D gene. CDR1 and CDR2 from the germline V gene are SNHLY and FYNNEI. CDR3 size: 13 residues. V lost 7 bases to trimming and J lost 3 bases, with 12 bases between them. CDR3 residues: CASKVNAEETQYF. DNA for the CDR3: TGTGCCAGCAAAGTAAACGCTGAAGAGACCCAGTACTTC.

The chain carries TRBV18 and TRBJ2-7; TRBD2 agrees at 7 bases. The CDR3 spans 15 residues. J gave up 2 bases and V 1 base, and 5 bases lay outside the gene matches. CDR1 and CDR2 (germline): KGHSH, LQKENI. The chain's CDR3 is CASSPRGGGTYEQYF. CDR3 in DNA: TGTGCCAGCTCACCACGCGGGGGAGGAACCTACGAGCAGTACTTC.